This T cell receptor (beta chain) appears in the sequencing data of a study of shared clonotypes between healthy human individuals. Notes on the study in general: Sequencing depth was expected to affect clonotype sharing among donors.

As concerns this clone: As yet, its antigen is unknown.

Sequenced by immunoSEQ multiplex PCR; TCRdb stores in-frame clones only, minus some. The sample includes about a million clones, 70% to 85% of them seen just once. The receptor comes from a man in his late teens or twenties in good health. Material for sequencing was memory CD4+ T cells sorted from blood. Subset in this sample: CD45RA-negative fraction.

CDR3 in DNA: TGTGCCAGCATGTGGGGACAGCAAGAGACCCAGTACTTC. This codes for CASMWGQQETQYF. The J gene is TRBJ2-5, the V gene TRBV6-1; 7 bases line up with TRBD1. CDR3 size: 13 residues. The trim removed 7 bases at V and 2 bases at J, leaving 4 bases unmatched. The V gene's germline CDR1 is MNHNS and CDR2 SASEGT.